Listed below are T cell receptor beta chains from one sample, sequenced in a study of T-cell reconstitution after alpha-beta-depleted transplantation in children. TCRdb re-called the PCR reads through MiXCR, storing one row per CDR3 protein. This sample has approximately 300,000 distinct CDR3 sequences; about 9.9% occur once, and the top ten carry about a quarter. This specimen consisted of peripheral blood, obtained 180 days after TCRalphabeta/CD19-depleted stem cell transplant. The receptors here all came from a male patient under 10 years old who had a stem cell transplant for chronic granulomatous disease, so the T cells may come from the graft donor. Each CDR3 is given with its conserved first and last residue.

v_call cdr3_aa
TRBV5-1 CASSLGQGSTGELFF
TRBV5-5 CASSQQGFHTGELFF
TRBV29-1 CSVVEGYGYTF
TRBV7-2 CASSQSIMGATEAFF
TRBV13 CASDSRDFGAGELFF
TRBV7-9 CASSFLGQVYNEQFF
TRBV15 CATSRRILETQYF
TRBV27 CASTLRGKDPGELFF
TRBV29-1 CSATGNENIQYF
TRBV12-3/TRBV12-4 CASSMHVGTEAFF
TRBV5-6 CASSLAGRLAGGPDIQYF
TRBV20-1 CCASRLKPYEGSYEQYF
TRBV29-1 CSVGGIQETQYF
TRBV12-3/TRBV12-4 CASSSTGISTEAFF
TRBV29-1 CSVLGQGSYNEQFF
TRBV19 CASSIGRNQPQHF
TRBV9 CASTANTGELFF
TRBV20-1 CSASRAGAGEQFF
TRBV6-5 CASSYLGVLPSGNTIYF
TRBV23-1 CASSQPIHQAQHF
TRBV12-3/TRBV12-4 CASSFILGTQYF
TRBV2 CASSARDAGDVDTQYF
TRBV5-1 CASSLASGGVDNEQFF